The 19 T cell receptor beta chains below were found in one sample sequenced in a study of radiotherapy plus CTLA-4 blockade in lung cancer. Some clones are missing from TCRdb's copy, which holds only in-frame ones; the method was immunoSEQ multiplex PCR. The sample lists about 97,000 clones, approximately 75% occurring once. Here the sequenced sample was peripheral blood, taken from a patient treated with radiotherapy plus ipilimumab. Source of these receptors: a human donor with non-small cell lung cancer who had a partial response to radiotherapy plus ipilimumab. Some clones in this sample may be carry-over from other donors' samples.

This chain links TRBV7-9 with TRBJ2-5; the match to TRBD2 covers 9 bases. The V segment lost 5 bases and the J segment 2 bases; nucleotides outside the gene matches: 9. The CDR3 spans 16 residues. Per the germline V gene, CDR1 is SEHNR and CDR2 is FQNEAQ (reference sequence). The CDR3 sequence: CASSRPGGGAQETQYF. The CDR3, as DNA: TGTGCCAGCAGCCGCCCTGGCGGGGGGGCTCAAGAGACCCAGTACTTC.

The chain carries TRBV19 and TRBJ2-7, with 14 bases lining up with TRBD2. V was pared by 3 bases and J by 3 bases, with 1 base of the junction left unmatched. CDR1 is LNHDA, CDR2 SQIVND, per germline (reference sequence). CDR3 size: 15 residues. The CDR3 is CASSIGLAGGYEQYF. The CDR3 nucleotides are TGTGCCAGTAGTATCGGACTAGCGGGAGGCTACGAGCAGTACTTC.

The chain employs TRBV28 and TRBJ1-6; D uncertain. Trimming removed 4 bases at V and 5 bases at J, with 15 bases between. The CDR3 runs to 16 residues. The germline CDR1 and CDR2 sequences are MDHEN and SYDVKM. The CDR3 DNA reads TGTGCCAGCAGTTCCTCTCCGAGGGCCGATAATTCACCCCTCCACTTT. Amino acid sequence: CASSSSPRADNSPLHF.

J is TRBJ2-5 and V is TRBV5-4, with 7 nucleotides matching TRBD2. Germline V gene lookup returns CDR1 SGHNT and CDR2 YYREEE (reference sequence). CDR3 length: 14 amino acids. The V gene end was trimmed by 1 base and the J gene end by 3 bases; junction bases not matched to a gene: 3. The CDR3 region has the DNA TGTGCCAGCAGCTTGAGCGGGGCTAAAGAGACCCAGTACTTC. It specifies CASSLSGAKETQYF.

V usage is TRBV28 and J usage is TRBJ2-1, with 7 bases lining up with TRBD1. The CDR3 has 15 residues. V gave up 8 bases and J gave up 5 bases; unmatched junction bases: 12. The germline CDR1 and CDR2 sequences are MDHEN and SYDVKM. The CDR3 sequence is CASGSTGTDHNEQFF. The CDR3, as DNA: TGTGCCAGCGGGTCGACCGGGACAGACCACAATGAGCAGTTCTTC.

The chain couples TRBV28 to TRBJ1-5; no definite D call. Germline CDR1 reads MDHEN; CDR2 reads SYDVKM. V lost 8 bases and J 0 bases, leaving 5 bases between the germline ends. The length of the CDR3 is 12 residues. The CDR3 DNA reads TGTGCCAGCCAGTATAGCAATCAGCCCCAGCATTTT. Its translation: CASQYSNQPQHF. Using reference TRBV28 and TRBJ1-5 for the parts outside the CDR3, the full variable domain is DVKVTQSSRYLVKRTGEKVFLECVQDMDHENMFWYRQDPGLGLRLIYFSYDVKMKEKGDIPEGYSVSREKKERFSLILESASTNQTSMYLCASQYSNQPQHFGDGTRLSIL.

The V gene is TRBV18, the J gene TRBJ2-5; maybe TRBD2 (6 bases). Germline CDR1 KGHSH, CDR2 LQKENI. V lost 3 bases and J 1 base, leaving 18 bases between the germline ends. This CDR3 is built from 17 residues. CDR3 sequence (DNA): TGTGCCAGCTCACCGACATACGGGAATAGCGGCCAAGAGACCCAGTACTTC. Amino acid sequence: CASSPTYGNSGQETQYF. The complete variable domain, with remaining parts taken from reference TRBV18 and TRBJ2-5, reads NAGVMQNPRHLVRRRGQEARLRCSPMKGHSHVYWYRQLPEEGLKFMVYLQKENIIDESGMPKERFSAEFPKEGPSILRIQQVVRGDSAAYFCASSPTYGNSGQETQYFGPGTRLLVL.

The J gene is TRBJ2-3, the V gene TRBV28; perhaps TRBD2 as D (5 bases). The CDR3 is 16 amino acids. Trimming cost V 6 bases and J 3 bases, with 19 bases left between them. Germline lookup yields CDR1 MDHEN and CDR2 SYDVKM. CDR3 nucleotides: TGTGCCAGCAGCGAATACGGGCCCCGGAGGACAGATACGCAGTATTTT. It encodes CASSEYGPRRTDTQYF.

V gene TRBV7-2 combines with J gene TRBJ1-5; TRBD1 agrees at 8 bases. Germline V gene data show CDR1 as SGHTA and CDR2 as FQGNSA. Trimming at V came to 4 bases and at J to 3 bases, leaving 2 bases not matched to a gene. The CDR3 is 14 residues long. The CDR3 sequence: CASSSDRVNQPQHF. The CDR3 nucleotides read TGTGCCAGCAGCTCGGACAGGGTCAATCAGCCCCAGCATTTT.

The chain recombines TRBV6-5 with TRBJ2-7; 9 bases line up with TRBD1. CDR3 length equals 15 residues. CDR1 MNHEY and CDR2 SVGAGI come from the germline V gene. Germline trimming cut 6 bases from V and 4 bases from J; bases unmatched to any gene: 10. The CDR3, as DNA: TGTGCCAGCAGCGTGACCGGGACAGGGTTTTACGAGCAGTACTTC. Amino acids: CASSVTGTGFYEQYF.

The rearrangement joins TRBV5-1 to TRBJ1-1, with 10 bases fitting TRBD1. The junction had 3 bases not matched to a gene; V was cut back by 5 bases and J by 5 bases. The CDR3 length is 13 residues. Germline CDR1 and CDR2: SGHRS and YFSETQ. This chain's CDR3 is CASSQDRGTEAFF. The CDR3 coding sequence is TGCGCCAGCAGTCAGGACAGGGGGACTGAAGCTTTCTTT.

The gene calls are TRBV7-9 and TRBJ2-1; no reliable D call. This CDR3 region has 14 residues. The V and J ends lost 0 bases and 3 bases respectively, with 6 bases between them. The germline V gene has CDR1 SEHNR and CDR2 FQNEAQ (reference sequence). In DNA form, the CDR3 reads TGTGCCAGCAGCTTAGCGGCAAACTACAATGAGCAGTTCTTC. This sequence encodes CASSLAANYNEQFF.

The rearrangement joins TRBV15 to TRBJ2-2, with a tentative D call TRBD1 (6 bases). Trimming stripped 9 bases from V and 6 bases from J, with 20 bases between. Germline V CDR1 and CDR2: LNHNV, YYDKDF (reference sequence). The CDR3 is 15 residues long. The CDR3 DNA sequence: TGTGCCACAAGTGGCCCGAGGGGGTCTGCCGGGGAGCTGTTTTTT. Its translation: CATSGPRGSAGELFF.

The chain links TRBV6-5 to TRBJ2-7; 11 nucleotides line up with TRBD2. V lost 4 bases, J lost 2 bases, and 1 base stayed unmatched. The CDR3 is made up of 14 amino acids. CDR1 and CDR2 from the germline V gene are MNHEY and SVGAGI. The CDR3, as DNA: TGTGCCAGCAGTTCTAGCGGGGGGACCTACGAGCAGTACTTC. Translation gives CASSSSGGTYEQYF.

CDR3 nucleotide sequence: TGTGCCAGCGTAGGAATAGGAGGAGGTACGCAGTATTTT. Amino acid sequence: CASVGIGGGTQYF. J is TRBJ2-3 and V is TRBV28; D might be TRBD2 (5 bases). The CDR3 loop spans 13 amino acids. V gave up 8 bases and J gave up 8 bases, with 17 bases separating them. Germline-derived CDR1 and CDR2 are MDHEN and SYDVKM.

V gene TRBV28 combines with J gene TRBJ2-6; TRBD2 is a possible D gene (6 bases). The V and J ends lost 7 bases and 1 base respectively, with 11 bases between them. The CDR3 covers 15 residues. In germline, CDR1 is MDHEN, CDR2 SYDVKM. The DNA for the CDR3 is TGTGCCAGCACCCCGGAGGGGTCTGGGGCCAACGTCCTGACTTTC. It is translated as CASTPEGSGANVLTF.

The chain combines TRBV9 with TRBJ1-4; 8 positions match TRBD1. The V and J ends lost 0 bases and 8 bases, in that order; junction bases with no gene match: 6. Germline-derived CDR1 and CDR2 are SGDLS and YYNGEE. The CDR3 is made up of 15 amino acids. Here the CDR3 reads CASSVDGQGAEKLFF. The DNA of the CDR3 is TGTGCCAGCAGCGTAGATGGACAGGGCGCGGAAAAACTGTTTTTT.

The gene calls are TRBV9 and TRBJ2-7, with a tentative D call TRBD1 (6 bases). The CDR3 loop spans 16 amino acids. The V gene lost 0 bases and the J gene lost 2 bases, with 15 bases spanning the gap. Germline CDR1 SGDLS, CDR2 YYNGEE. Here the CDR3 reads CASSVDGGSNPYEQYF. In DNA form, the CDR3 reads TGTGCCAGCAGCGTAGATGGGGGCAGTAACCCCTACGAGCAGTACTTC.

Here the CDR3 reads CASSQIDSYGYTF. CDR3 nucleotide sequence: TGTGCCAGCAGTCAAATAGACAGCTATGGCTACACCTTC. The rearrangement joins TRBV28 to TRBJ1-2, with D possibly matching TRBD1 (5 bases). There are 13 residues in the CDR3. V was shortened by 5 bases and J by 4 bases, with 11 bases between the two germline ends. Germline-derived CDR1 and CDR2 are MDHEN and SYDVKM.